Below are 31 T cell receptor beta chains sequenced from a single sample in a study of blood T cell repertoires in COVID-19. Clones were sequenced by immunoSEQ multiplex PCR, and TCRdb holds only the in-frame ones, with some missing. The sample consists of over 110,000 clones, about nine tenths of them appearing once. The sample comprised peripheral blood. The receptors here all came from a human donor in a cohort sampled during active COVID-19.

The genes are TRBV28 and TRBJ1-1, with TRBD1 identical over 8 bases. This CDR3 region has 13 residues. Germline values: CDR1 MDHEN, CDR2 SYDVKM. Losses at the gene ends were 5 bases for V and 4 bases for J; bases not matched to a gene: 3. CDR3 nucleotides: TGTGCCAGCAGTGTACAGGGGGTCACTGAAGCTTTCTTT. Translation: CASSVQGVTEAFF.

The gene calls are TRBV9 and TRBJ2-1, with D tentatively TRBD1 (6 bases). Trimming left V 0 bases short and J 0 bases short, with 10 bases between. The CDR3 is 16 residues long. The germline CDR1 and CDR2 sequences are SGDLS and YYNGEE. The CDR3 sequence: CASSVGDTSSYNEQFF. The CDR3 bases are TGTGCCAGCAGCGTAGGGGACACCAGCTCCTACAATGAGCAGTTCTTC.

J is TRBJ1-2 and V is TRBV28; TRBD1 matches at 7 bases. Looked up from germline, CDR1 is MDHEN and CDR2 is SYDVKM. V shed 11 bases and J 1 base; nucleotides not matched to a gene: 13. This CDR3 has 15 amino acids. CDR3 nucleotides: TGTGCCGGCTCCGAAGGGGGCGCGGGTAACTATGGCTACACCTTC. It specifies CAGSEGGAGNYGYTF.

With regard to this clone: This sample includes further DNA sequences coding for the same CDR3. This chain connects TRBV5-4 to TRBJ1-4; D gene uncertain. V lost 0 bases and J lost 3, with 9 bases in between. Germline loops: CDR1 SGHNT, CDR2 YYREEE (reference sequence). The CDR3 spans 15 residues. Here the CDR3 DNA reads TGTGCCAGCAGCTTGGGAGGGCTGGCTAATGAAAAACTGTTTTTT. This sequence encodes CASSLGGLANEKLFF.

The gene calls are TRBV10-2 and TRBJ1-2; no clear D gene. Trimming took off 0 bases at V and 8 bases at J, with 19 bases between the two ends. CDR1 and CDR2 from the germline V gene are WSHSY and SAAADI. CDR3 length equals 16 residues. DNA for the CDR3: TGCGCCAGCAGTGAGTCGACTCTAGGAGACCTCGGCGGCTACACCTTC. Protein sequence: CASSESTLGDLGGYTF.

The chain recombines TRBV10-3 with TRBJ1-2; TRBD1 agrees at 7 bases. Germline CDR1 and CDR2: ENHRY and SYGVKD. The CDR3 length is 15 residues. V was clipped by 6 bases and J by 7 bases; unmatched bases: 14. The DNA of the CDR3 is TGTGCCATCAGACCCACAATAAGACAGGGTGGTGGCTACACCTTC. Translated, it gives CAIRPTIRQGGGYTF.

The chain joins TRBV6-5 to TRBJ1-1; no firm D call. Germline CDR1 reads MNHEY; CDR2 reads SVGAGI. Trimming left V 9 bases short and J 0 bases short, with 11 bases between. The CDR3 totals 13 residues. The CDR3 loop is CASGRGLNTEAFF. The CDR3 DNA reads as TGTGCCAGTGGGCGGGGATTGAACACTGAAGCTTTCTTT.

The J gene is TRBJ1-1, the V gene TRBV7-9, with D possibly being TRBD1 (6 bases). V gave up 4 bases and J gave up 11 bases, with 14 bases separating them. Germline V gives CDR1 SEHNR, CDR2 FQNEAQ (reference sequence). CDR3 size: 12 residues. The CDR3 nucleotides read TGTGCCAGCAGCTCGTCCGCAGGGGAGGCTTTCTTT. Protein: CASSSSAGEAFF.

J is TRBJ1-2 and V is TRBV10-3, with a possible D match to TRBD1 (5 bases). The V gene lost 0 bases and the J gene lost 4 bases, with 12 bases spanning the gap. This CDR3 is built from 15 residues. The germline CDR1 and CDR2 sequences are ENHRY and SYGVKD. The CDR3 nucleotides are TGTGCCATCAGTGAGTCAGGGGACTCGGCCTATGGCTACACCTTC. Its translation: CAISESGDSAYGYTF.

The rearrangement links TRBV6-5 to TRBJ1-2; maybe TRBD1 (6 bases). The CDR3 is 15 residues long. Germline CDR1 is MNHEY and CDR2 is SVGAGI. Trimming took off 6 bases at V and 4 bases at J, with 18 bases between the two ends. As DNA, the CDR3 is TGTGCCAGCAGCTCTACTTCCAGGGGAGTCTATGGCTACACCTTC. Translation gives CASSSTSRGVYGYTF.

This clone appeared a few times. The chain joins TRBV6-5 to TRBJ1-1; weak D call: TRBD1 (5 bases). The ends were cut back, 8 bases at V and 1 base at J, with 11 bases in the middle. CDR3 length: 13 residues. Germline CDR1 and CDR2: MNHEY and SVGAGI. In DNA, the CDR3 is TGTGCCAGCTCCCGGCAGGGGAACACTGAAGCTTTCTTT. This sequence encodes CASSRQGNTEAFF.

The V call is TRBV6-5, the J call TRBJ2-5, with D maybe TRBD2 (5 bases). The CDR3 is 14 amino acids. Looked up from germline, CDR1 is MNHEY and CDR2 is SVGAGI. The V gene lost 6 bases and the J gene lost 4 bases, with 15 bases spanning the gap. CDR3 residues: CASSTWGVGETQYF. The CDR3 coding sequence is TGTGCCAGCAGCACCTGGGGAGTAGGAGAGACCCAGTACTTC.

V and J are TRBV30 and TRBJ1-6; D gene uncertain. Germline V CDR1 and CDR2: GTSNPN, SVGIG (reference sequence). The CDR3 is 14 residues long. The ends were cut back, 0 bases at V and 7 bases at J, with 10 bases in the middle. This CDR3 reads CAWSVRSGNSPLHF. For the CDR3, the DNA is TGTGCCTGGAGTGTACGATCGGGGAATTCACCCCTCCACTTT.

The genes are TRBV4-2 and TRBJ2-7; TRBD2 matches 7 bases. The ends lost 0 bases at V and 2 bases at J; junction bases unmatched: 10. The CDR3 runs 17 residues. Germline V lookup: CDR1 LGHNA, CDR2 YNFKEQ. The CDR3 sequence is CASSQEAGLGTTYEQYF. DNA for the CDR3: TGTGCCAGCAGCCAAGAAGCGGGGCTGGGAACTACCTACGAGCAGTACTTC.

The rearrangement joins TRBV15 to TRBJ2-5, with a possible D match to TRBD2 (6 bases). The germline CDR1 and CDR2 sequences are LNHNV and YYDKDF (reference sequence). The V end was cut by 1 base, the J end by 2 bases, with 17 bases between. The CDR3 is 17 residues long. CDR3 amino acids: CATSRAIWGTWQETQYF. The CDR3 DNA follows: TGTGCCACCAGCAGAGCGATTTGGGGGACTTGGCAAGAGACCCAGTACTTC.

This chain connects TRBV11-2 to TRBJ1-6, with TRBD1 matching over 8 bases. The CDR3 sequence is 14 residues long. The V gene end was trimmed by 1 base and the J gene end by 8 bases; junction bases not matched to a gene: 1. CDR1 SGHAT and CDR2 FQNNGV come from the germline V gene. The CDR3 region has the DNA TGTGCCAGCAGCTTAGCGACAGGGGATTCACCCCTCCACTTT. Its translation: CASSLATGDSPLHF.

The chain joins TRBV7-2 to TRBJ2-1; 14 bases align to TRBD2. The CDR3 is made up of 17 amino acids. Germline V gives CDR1 SGHTA, CDR2 FQGNSA. V trimming: 5 bases; J trimming: 2 bases; junction bases outside the gene matches: 5. CDR3 region: CASSLSGLAGAYNEQFF. The DNA for the CDR3 is TGTGCCAGCAGCCTATCGGGACTAGCGGGGGCCTACAATGAGCAGTTCTTC. Full variable domain (remainder filled in from reference TRBV7-2 and TRBJ2-1): GAGVSQSPSNKVTEKGKDVELRCDPISGHTALYWYRQSLGQGLEFLIYFQGNSAPDKSGLPSDRFSAERTGGSVSTLTIQRTQQEDSAVYLCASSLSGLAGAYNEQFFGPGTRLTVL.

V usage is TRBV3-1 (or the pseudogene TRBV3-2) and J usage is TRBJ2-3; D gene uncertain. Trimming pared 0 bases from V and 0 bases from J, leaving 7 bases between. Germline loops: CDR1 LGHDT, CDR2 YNNKEL (reference sequence). The CDR3 covers 15 residues. DNA of the CDR3: TGTGCCAGCAGCCAAGATCCTTTTAGCACAGATACGCAGTATTTT. Amino acids: CASSQDPFSTDTQYF.

The chain combines TRBV19 with TRBJ1-5; D possibly corresponds to TRBD1 (6 bases). CDR3 size: 15 residues. CDR1 is LNHDA, CDR2 SQIVND, per germline (reference sequence). Trimming stripped 5 bases from V and 3 bases from J, with 14 bases between. The CDR3 is CASSPYQGSNQPQHF. CDR3 coding DNA: TGTGCCAGTAGTCCTTATCAGGGGTCCAATCAGCCCCAGCATTTT.

This rearrangement joins TRBV2 to TRBJ2-3, with D unresolved. Germline lookup yields CDR1 SNHLY and CDR2 FYNNEI. The CDR3 is made up of 15 amino acids. Trimming shortened V by 4 bases and J by 1 base, and 12 bases separated the two germline ends. CDR3 sequence: CASSVRGLRTDTQYF. The CDR3 DNA reads TGTGCCAGCAGTGTAAGAGGATTGCGCACAGATACGCAGTATTTT.

This clone has a single count. The chain links TRBV9 to TRBJ2-2; a possible D gene is TRBD1 (7 bases). CDR3 length: 16 residues. Trimming stripped 2 bases from V and 1 base from J, with 12 bases between. Germline CDR1 is SGDLS and CDR2 is YYNGEE. CDR3 sequence (DNA): TGTGCCAGCAGCGTCGACAGGGAGGAGAACACCGGGGAGCTGTTTTTT. It codes for CASSVDREENTGELFF.

This chain's CDR3 is CASSLAGASTDTQYF. CDR3 DNA: TGTGCCAGCAGCTTAGCAGGGGCCAGCACAGATACGCAGTATTTT. This chain connects TRBV7-6 to TRBJ2-3, with D possibly matching TRBD1 (5 bases). V was pared by 0 bases and J by 0 bases, with 7 bases between. Germline loops: CDR1 SGHVS, CDR2 FNYEAQ. The CDR3 length is 15 residues.

The V call is TRBV9, the J call TRBJ1-1, with 9 bases that match TRBD1. This CDR3 region has 14 residues. J gave up 5 bases and V 4 bases, and 6 bases lay outside the gene matches. Germline lookup yields CDR1 SGDLS and CDR2 YYNGEE. CDR3 sequence reads: CASSPGQGRTEAFF. DNA for the CDR3: TGTGCCAGCAGCCCGGGACAGGGCCGTACTGAAGCTTTCTTT.

The chain carries TRBV6-5 and TRBJ2-7; 12 nucleotides line up with TRBD2. V lost 6 bases and J lost 4; bases outside the gene matches: 7. The CDR3 is 15 residues long. In germline, CDR1 is MNHEY, CDR2 SVGAGI. This chain's CDR3 is CASSQTSGGRYEQYF. CDR3 coding DNA: TGTGCCAGCAGCCAGACTAGCGGGGGCCGGTACGAGCAGTACTTC.

The chain joins TRBV7-2 to TRBJ2-2; 8 bases map to TRBD1. V lost 4 bases, J lost 4 bases, and 5 bases stayed unmatched. CDR1 is SGHTA, CDR2 FQGNSA, per germline. The CDR3 consists of 15 residues. CDR3 coding DNA: TGTGCCAGCAGCTCCCGGACAGGGCCCACCGGGGAGCTGTTTTTT. Its translation is CASSSRTGPTGELFF. Combining the CDR3 with reference TRBV7-2 and TRBJ2-2 gives the whole variable domain GAGVSQSPSNKVTEKGKDVELRCDPISGHTALYWYRQSLGQGLEFLIYFQGNSAPDKSGLPSDRFSAERTGGSVSTLTIQRTQQEDSAVYLCASSSRTGPTGELFFGEGSRLTVL.

This chain links TRBV3-1 (or the pseudogene TRBV3-2) with TRBJ2-2; a possible D gene is TRBD1 (5 bases). The germline V gene has CDR1 LGHDT and CDR2 YNNKEL (reference sequence). This CDR3 is built from 15 residues. Trimming cost V 4 bases and J 5 bases, with 14 bases left between them. The CDR3 loop reads CASSPGNRRTGELFF. The CDR3 DNA sequence: TGTGCCAGCAGCCCCGGTAACAGGCGGACCGGGGAGCTGTTTTTT.

The chain couples TRBV12-3 or TRBV12-4 to TRBJ2-3, with no clear D. Trimming removed 7 bases at V and 0 bases at J, with 8 bases between. The CDR3 spans 13 residues. Here the CDR3 DNA reads TGTGCCAGCACCTCGACAAGCACAGATACGCAGTATTTT. Translated: CASTSTSTDTQYF.

The J gene is TRBJ1-3, the V gene TRBV6-5, with D uncertain. CDR3 length: 14 residues. Germline V lookup: CDR1 MNHEY, CDR2 SVGAGI. V gave up 7 bases and J gave up 2 bases, with 12 bases separating them. The chain's CDR3 is CASTYATAGNTIYF. CDR3 coding DNA: TGTGCCAGCACCTACGCCACAGCTGGAAACACCATATATTTT.

This clone was seen just once. This rearrangement joins TRBV19 to TRBJ2-2, with 8 bases lining up with TRBD2. The length of the CDR3 is 15 residues. V shed 6 bases and J 2 bases; nucleotides not matched to a gene: 5. Per the germline V gene, CDR1 is LNHDA and CDR2 is SQIVND (reference sequence). CDR3 sequence: CASRTGGPNTGELFF. DNA for the CDR3: TGTGCCAGTAGAACGGGGGGGCCAAACACCGGGGAGCTGTTTTTT.

The V and J genes are TRBV2 and TRBJ2-5; D perhaps matches TRBD1 (6 bases). This CDR3 is 14 amino acids long. The germline V gene encodes CDR1 SNHLY and CDR2 FYNNEI. Trimming pared 0 bases from V and 3 bases from J, leaving 8 bases between. CDR3 region: CASSEANREETQYF. CDR3 in DNA: TGTGCCAGCAGTGAAGCGAACAGGGAAGAGACCCAGTACTTC.

The V gene is TRBV4-1, the J gene TRBJ1-6; 9 nucleotides align to TRBD1. CDR1 and CDR2 from the germline V gene are MGHRA and YSYEKL. The V segment lost 3 bases and the J segment 5 bases; nucleotides outside the gene matches: 5. CDR3 length: 16 amino acids. Here the CDR3 reads CASSQWTGADNSPLHF. CDR3 DNA: TGCGCCAGCAGCCAGTGGACAGGGGCCGATAATTCACCCCTCCACTTT.